The T cell receptor (beta chain) described here comes from a study of T cells in Graves' hyperthyroidism and ophthalmopathy. Study-wide background: Any treatment followed the collection of peripheral blood at initial diagnosis.

This clonotype was detected ten times or more. Trimming shortened V by 6 bases and J by 5 bases, and 13 bases separated the two germline ends. CDR1 is ENHRY and CDR2 is SYGVKD in the germline V gene. This CDR3 is built from 13 residues. The study included ophthalmopathy patients with Clinical Activity Score at least 3, NOSPECS grade at least 4 and duration under 3 months. Uncontrolled infection, other autoimmune disease, pregnancy or lactation disqualified patients from enrolment. The authors took PBMCs from roughly 10 ml fresh peripheral blood. There were TCR beta CDR3 regions amplified from RNA transcripts. A set of HTBI primers served as the primers for a first-round RT-PCR of the TCR CDR3. TCRdb re-analysed the multiplex PCR reads in MiXCR, keeping a single row per CDR3 protein. The data contain fewer than 500,000 distinct CDR3 sequences, roughly 15% of them singletons.

This clonotype was sampled from a man younger than 35 with Graves' ophthalmopathy. J is TRBJ2-5 and V is TRBV10-3; TRBD2 might be the D (6 bases). The specimen sequenced was blood. This chain's CDR3 is CAISRLEGETQYF. Here the CDR3 DNA reads TGTGCCATCAGCCGACTAGAGGGGGAGACCCAGTACTTC.